Listed below are T cell receptor beta chains from one sample, sequenced in a study of T-cell reconstitution after alpha-beta-depleted transplantation in children. MiXCR, applied by TCRdb to the PCR reads, yields one record per CDR3 protein. This sample carries about 980,000 distinct CDR3 sequences, under 30% of them seen once, and the ten largest clones take under 30%. The input for sequencing was PBMCs, mostly from graft donor cells, taken 360 days after TCRalphabeta/CD19-depleted stem cell transplant. Receptors were obtained from a boy in the first two years of life who had a stem cell transplant for SCID, so the T cells may come from the graft donor. Each CDR3 is given with its conserved first and last residue. The D gene is left open where the match is weak. Clone size is stated in some rows and not others, as once, few, many or a class when expanded.

NA	15	TRBV7-2	NA	TRBJ2-1	TGTGCCAGCAGCGTAACCCCGGGTACTCTCAATGAGCAGTTCTTC	CASSVTPGTLNEQFF
many	15	TRBV7-8	NA	TRBJ2-2	TGTGCCAGCCACAGGCAATTACTGAACACCGGGGAGCTGTTTTTT	CASHRQLLNTGELFF
few	12	TRBV29-1	NA	TRBJ2-3	TGCAGCGTCCATCCCGGGGGCACGGGGCAGTATTTT	CSVHPGGTGQYF
NA	16	TRBV7-9	TRBD2	TRBJ2-1	TGTGCCAGCAGCTTAGCGTTGAGCGGGGGGGGCCGAGAGCAGTTCTTC	CASSLALSGGGREQFF
few	17	TRBV4-1	TRBD2	TRBJ2-3	TGCGCCAGCAGCCAAGATCTCCTAGCGGGGAGCACAGATACGCAGTATTTT	CASSQDLLAGSTDTQYF
NA	15	TRBV5-1	NA	TRBJ2-1	TGCGCCAGCGCCTCCAGGGGGGGTACCTGCAATGAGCAGTTCTTC	CASASRGGTCNEQFF
few	14	TRBV5-1	NA	TRBJ2-7	TGCGCCAGCAGCTTGGGAGGCGACCTCTACGAGCAGTACTTC	CASSLGGDLYEQYF
NA	16	TRBV6-2/TRBV6-3	TRBD2	TRBJ2-7	TGTGCCAGCAGATACCCCTTTACTAGCGGGGGGTACGAGCAGTACTTC	CASRYPFTSGGYEQYF
NA	14	TRBV12-3/TRBV12-4	NA	TRBJ1-1	TGTGCCAGCAGTTCGGCGACCGTGTACACTGAAGCTTTCTTT	CASSSATVYTEAFF
few	17	TRBV7-8	TRBD1	TRBJ1-1	TGTGCCAGCAGCTTATCATCCGGGACAGGGCCCACCACTGAAGCTTTCTTT	CASSLSSGTGPTTEAFF
NA	15	TRBV2	NA	TRBJ2-5	TGTGCCAGCAGTGAAGGATTAGGGCAGCAAGAGACCCAGTACTTC	CASSEGLGQQETQYF
NA	14	TRBV24-1	NA	TRBJ2-1	TGTGCCACCAGTGATCCGACGGAGGGCAATGAGCAGTTCTTC	CATSDPTEGNEQFF
NA	15	TRBV4-3	NA	TRBJ2-7	TGCGCCAGCAGCCAAGAGGGGATGCCATCTGACGAGCAGTACTTC	CASSQEGMPSDEQYF
NA	19	TRBV28	NA	TRBJ1-5	TGTGCCAGCCCCCCCTGGGCCGGCCGGGCAATCCCTGAAAATCAGCCCCAGCATTTT	CASPPWAGRAIPENQPQHF
few	19	TRBV28	NA	TRBJ2-4	TGTGCCAGCTGTTTAAGCTGGGGGGCGGAAGCTCTAGCCAAAAACATTCAGTACTTC	CASCLSWGAEALAKNIQYF
few	16	TRBV6-2/TRBV6-3	TRBD1	TRBJ2-3	TGTGCCAGCGACTCCGGAGGGGGACAGGGATCAGATACGCAGTATTTT	CASDSGGGQGSDTQYF
NA	15	TRBV9	TRBD1	TRBJ2-7	TGTGCCAGCAGCAAAGCCGGGACAGGACCCTACGAGCAGTACTTC	CASSKAGTGPYEQYF
NA	14	TRBV2	NA	TRBJ2-1	TGTGCCAGCACGCCGGACATGCTCTCTCATGAGCAGTTCTTC	CASTPDMLSHEQFF
many	14	TRBV12-3/TRBV12-4	NA	TRBJ2-3	TGTGCCAGCAGTCCCCGAGGGGGTTCCAATACGCAGTATTTT	CASSPRGGSNTQYF
once	15	TRBV20-1	NA	TRBJ2-1	TGCAGTGCTAGTATTTTGGGCGAAAAGCGCAATGAGCAGTTCTTC	CSASILGEKRNEQFF
few	16	TRBV10-3	NA	TRBJ2-1	TGTGCCATCAGTGATGTAGCGGCGAGCTCCTACAATGAGCAGTTCTTC	CAISDVAASSYNEQFF
NA	15	TRBV2	NA	TRBJ1-5	TGTGCCAGCAGTGATTCCAACTTTCGAGATCAGCCCCAGCATTTT	CASSDSNFRDQPQHF
NA	13	TRBV7-7	TRBD2	TRBJ2-1	TGTGCCAGCAGCTCGACTAGCGGGGGTGAGCAGTTCTTC	CASSSTSGGEQFF
NA	14	TRBV9	NA	TRBJ2-1	TGTGCCAGCAGCGTCCAGAGCTCCTACAATGAGCAGTTCTTC	CASSVQSSYNEQFF
NA	13	TRBV20-1	NA	TRBJ1-2	TGCAGTGCTAAGGCAGGGCTGGTCTATGGCTACACCTTC	CSAKAGLVYGYTF
NA	17	TRBV6-1	TRBD1	TRBJ2-1	TGTGCCAGCAGTGAAGCTAGGACAGGGGACTCCTACAATGAGCAGTTCTTC	CASSEARTGDSYNEQFF
NA	13	TRBV24-1	NA	TRBJ2-5	TGTGCCACCAGTGATTCCAGGCGAGAGACCCAGTACTTC	CATSDSRRETQYF
few	15	TRBV3-1	TRBD1	TRBJ1-1	TGTGCCAGCAGGGCCAACGAGGGGGCGAACACTGAAGCTTTCTTT	CASRANEGANTEAFF
few	15	TRBV11-3	TRBD1	TRBJ2-1	TGTGCCAGCAGCGTGGGGACAGTAACACACAATGAGCAGTTCTTC	CASSVGTVTHNEQFF
few	17	TRBV4-2	NA	TRBJ2-3	TGTGCCAGCAGCCAAGAACCCTACCGGGGCAGCACAGATACGCAGTATTTT	CASSQEPYRGSTDTQYF
NA	13	TRBV12-3/TRBV12-4	NA	TRBJ2-7	TGTGCCAGCAGATGGGCAGGGACCTACGAGCAGTACTTC	CASRWAGTYEQYF
NA	13	TRBV6-5	NA	TRBJ1-4	TGTGCCAGCAGTTACAGGGGTAGGGAAAAACTGTTTTTT	CASSYRGREKLFF
NA	15	TRBV4-3	TRBD1	TRBJ2-3	TGCGCCAGCAGCCAAGGGGACAGGCTCACAGATACGCAGTATTTT	CASSQGDRLTDTQYF
few	15	TRBV27	TRBD1	TRBJ2-7	TGTGCCAGCAGCCGACGACAGGGGGAGCTCTACGAGCAGTACTTC	CASSRRQGELYEQYF
NA	12	TRBV12-3/TRBV12-4	NA	TRBJ2-7	TGTGCCAGCAGTCGAGCTTCGGGCGAGCAGTACTTC	CASSRASGEQYF
few	14	TRBV19	NA	TRBJ2-1	TGTGCCACTTGTCCGGGGGGCACCTACAATGAGCAGTTCTTC	CATCPGGTYNEQFF
NA	15	TRBV28	NA	TRBJ1-5	TGTGCCAGCAGTTCCACAGGTTATAGCAATCAGCCCCAGCATTTT	CASSSTGYSNQPQHF
NA	15	TRBV28	NA	TRBJ2-5	TGTGCCAGCAGCCTCGGGCGTCCGTACCAAGAGACCCAGTACTTC	CASSLGRPYQETQYF
few	15	TRBV7-2	NA	TRBJ2-7	TGTGCCAGCAGCGTATCAGGGAAGAGGGGTTACGAGCAGTACTTC	CASSVSGKRGYEQYF
NA	13	TRBV15	NA	TRBJ2-5	TGTGCCACCAGCACCCGCAGCCAAGAGACCCAGTACTTC	CATSTRSQETQYF
NA	13	TRBV20-1	TRBD2	TRBJ2-3	TGCAGCCCGCCGAGACTAGCGACCGATACGCAGTATTTT	CSPPRLATDTQYF
NA	16	TRBV28	NA	TRBJ2-1	TGTGCCAGCAGCTCTCCAATCCGAAAATCCTACAATGAGCAGTTCTTC	CASSSPIRKSYNEQFF
few	16	TRBV6-1	NA	TRBJ2-7	TGTGCCAGCAGTTTCCGGACAGCAACCCTATCCTACGAGCAGTACTTC	CASSFRTATLSYEQYF
few	18	TRBV19	TRBD2	TRBJ2-2	TGTGCCAGTAGGAGACAGGGACTAGCGGGGGGAAGCACCGGGGAGCTGTTTTTT	CASRRQGLAGGSTGELFF
few	15	TRBV7-3	NA	TRBJ1-1	TGTGCCAGCAGCTTAAGGTGGGGACTGAACACTGAAGCTTTCTTT	CASSLRWGLNTEAFF
NA	13	TRBV29-1	TRBD1	TRBJ2-2	TGCAGCGCCCAAACACAGGGGACCGGGGAGCTGTTTTTT	CSAQTQGTGELFF
NA	13	TRBV29-1	NA	TRBJ1-2	TGCAGCGTTGATTGGCCTCTCCCGGGTGGCTACACCTTC	CSVDWPLPGGYTF
few	15	TRBV10-3	TRBD2	TRBJ2-7	TGTGCCATCAGTGACAGCGGGGGGATCCCTTACGAGCAGTACTTC	CAISDSGGIPYEQYF
NA	22	TRBV4-1	TRBD2	TRBJ2-3	TGCGCCAGCAGCCAAGAACGCAGGCTAGCGGGGGGGACCTCCCTTAGCACAGATACGCAGTATTTT	CASSQERRLAGGTSLSTDTQYF
few	14	TRBV20-1	NA	TRBJ2-7	TGCAGTGCTAGAGATTCGCGCGGCTCCTACGAGCAGTACTTC	CSARDSRGSYEQYF
NA	15	TRBV10-2	TRBD2	TRBJ2-3	TGCGCCTCCACCGCGGGGGTGTGGTCCACAGATACGCAGTATTTT	CASTAGVWSTDTQYF
many	15	TRBV28	NA	TRBJ1-2	TGTGCCAGCAGTCACACCCCGGGGGGCAACTATGGCTACACCTTC	CASSHTPGGNYGYTF
NA	14	TRBV4-2	NA	TRBJ2-1	TGTGCCAGCAGCCAAGAAGATCTCCGGAATGAGCAGTTCTTC	CASSQEDLRNEQFF
NA	15	TRBV4-2	TRBD1	TRBJ1-6	TGTGCCAGCAGCCAAGGGGACAGCTATAATTCACCCCTCCACTTT	CASSQGDSYNSPLHF
few	13	TRBV12-5	NA	TRBJ1-1	TGTGCTAGTGGTTTGTCGGGGGGAACTGAAGCTTTCTTT	CASGLSGGTEAFF
once	14	TRBV6-1	TRBD1	TRBJ2-7	TGTGCCAGCAGGCTTCAGGGGGCCCCGGGGGAGCAGTACTTC	CASRLQGAPGEQYF
few	16	TRBV7-9	TRBD1	TRBJ1-1	TGTGCCAGCAGGGGTAGGGAAGGGACAGGGAGCGCTGAAGCTTTCTTT	CASRGREGTGSAEAFF
few	12	TRBV4-1	NA	TRBJ1-1	TGCGCCAGCAGCCATGTGGGGCGAGAAGCTTTCTTT	CASSHVGREAFF
few	15	TRBV5-1	TRBD1	TRBJ2-7	TGCGCCAGCATGCCGACCCAGGGGGCTCCCTACGAGCAGTACTTC	CASMPTQGAPYEQYF